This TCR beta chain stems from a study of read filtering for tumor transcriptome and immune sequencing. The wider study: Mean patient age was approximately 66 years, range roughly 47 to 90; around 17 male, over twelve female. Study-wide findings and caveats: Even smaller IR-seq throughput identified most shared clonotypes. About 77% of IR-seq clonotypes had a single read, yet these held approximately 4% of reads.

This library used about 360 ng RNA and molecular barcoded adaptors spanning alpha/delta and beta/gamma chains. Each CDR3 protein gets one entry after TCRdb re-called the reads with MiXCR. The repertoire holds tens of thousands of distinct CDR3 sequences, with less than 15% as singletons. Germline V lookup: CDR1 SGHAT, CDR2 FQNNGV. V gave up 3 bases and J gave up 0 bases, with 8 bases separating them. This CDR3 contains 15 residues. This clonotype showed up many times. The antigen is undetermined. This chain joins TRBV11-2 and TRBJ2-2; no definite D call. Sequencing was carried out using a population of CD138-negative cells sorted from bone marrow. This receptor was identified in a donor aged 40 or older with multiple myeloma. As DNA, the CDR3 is TGTGCCAGCAGCTTTAGACCGCCGAACACCGGGGAGCTGTTTTTT. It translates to CASSFRPPNTGELFF. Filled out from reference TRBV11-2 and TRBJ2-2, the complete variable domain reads EAGVAQSPRYKIIEKRQSVAFWCNPISGHATLYWYQQILGQGPKLLIQFQNNGVVDDSQLPKDRFSAERLKGVDSTLKIQPAKLEDSAVYLCASSFRPPNTGELFFGEGSRLTVL.